The 2 T cell receptor beta chains below were found in one sample sequenced in a study of shared clonotypes between healthy human individuals. Sequencing used immunoSEQ multiplex PCR; TCRdb keeps in-frame clones, though not all of them. This sample has about 480,000 clones, with roughly 78% found just once. Material for sequencing was PBMCs. These receptors were taken from a woman between 40 and 50 years old in good health. Some clones in this sample may be carry-over from other donors' samples.

This clone has ten or more counts. The genes are TRBV28 and TRBJ2-5; 8 bases agree with TRBD2. Germline CDR1 is MDHEN and CDR2 is SYDVKM. The V segment lost 1 base and the J segment 5 bases; nucleotides outside the gene matches: 6. This CDR3 spans 15 amino acids. CDR3 sequence: CASSLLQREKETQYF. In nucleotides, the CDR3 is TGTGCCAGCAGTTTATTGCAGCGGGAGAAGGAGACCCAGTACTTC.

The J gene is TRBJ1-2, the V gene TRBV11-2; 9 nucleotides match TRBD1. From germline, CDR1 is SGHAT and CDR2 FQNNGV. J was trimmed by 7 bases and V by 1 base; bases with no gene match: 10. This CDR3 contains 16 residues. In nucleotides, the CDR3 is TGTGCCAGCAGCTTAGCTTTGGGACAGGGTGGAGGTGGCTACACCTTC. Translation: CASSLALGQGGGGYTF. Based on the CDR3 plus reference TRBV11-2 and TRBJ1-2, the full variable domain is EAGVAQSPRYKIIEKRQSVAFWCNPISGHATLYWYQQILGQGPKLLIQFQNNGVVDDSQLPKDRFSAERLKGVDSTLKIQPAKLEDSAVYLCASSLALGQGGGGYTFGSGTRLTVV.